A single sample gave rise to the 20 T cell receptor beta chains below, sequenced in a study of T cell repertoires in cytomegalovirus infection. MiXCR, applied by TCRdb to the reads, yields one record per CDR3 protein. The sample includes roughly 720,000 distinct CDR3 sequences, approximately 34% of them seen just once. Source material: PBMCs. These receptors all stem from a human donor in good health (CMV status not recorded). Some clones in this sample may be carry-over from other donors' samples.

This clonotype was detected only a few times. The CDR3 sequence: CASSLGSGTYNEQFF. The CDR3, as DNA: TGTGCCAGCAGCTTAGGGAGCGGTACCTACAATGAGCAGTTCTTC. The V call is TRBV7-9, the J call TRBJ2-1, with a possible D match to TRBD2 (5 bases). The V gene lost 1 base and the J gene lost 2 bases, with 9 bases spanning the gap. Germline V lookup: CDR1 SEHNR, CDR2 FQNEAQ (reference sequence). There are 15 residues in the CDR3.

Concerning this clonotype: The CDR3 end shows no conserved phenylalanine or tryptophan, and so a read error is likely. The CDR3 reads CASSLVSSSYNEQFL. The CDR3 nucleotides read TGTGCCAGCAGCTTAGTAAGCAGCTCCTACAATGAGCAGTTCTTA. V gene TRBV7-4 combines with J gene TRBJ2-1; no reliable D call. The ends were cut back, 1 base at V and 0 bases at J, with 7 bases in the middle. Per the germline V gene, CDR1 is SGHVT and CDR2 is SQSDAQ. The CDR3 is 15 amino acids.

To note about this clonotype: At one end the junction does not follow the germline gene, possibly because of a read error. The chain carries TRBV7-2 and TRBJ2-1; 8 nucleotides agree with TRBD2. Looked up from germline, CDR1 is SGHTA and CDR2 is FQGNSA. This CDR3 is built from 17 residues. The CDR3 reads CASSLRGLVISYNERFF. CDR3 coding DNA: TGTGCCAGCAGCTTACGGGGACTAGTGATCTCCTACAATGAGCGGTTCTTC.

The rearrangement links TRBV28 to TRBJ2-7, with 8 bases aligning to TRBD2. Germline V gene sequence: CDR1 MDHEN, CDR2 SYDVKM. The trim removed 7 bases at V and 2 bases at J, leaving 7 bases unmatched. The CDR3 extends over 14 amino acids. DNA for the CDR3: TGTGCCAGCATCCCGAGCGGGGGACCCTACGAGCAGTACTTC. It translates to CASIPSGGPYEQYF.

In this sample, this clonotype turned up many times. The rearrangement uses TRBV7-2 and TRBJ1-5, with D unclear. Germline CDR1 SGHTA, CDR2 FQGNSA. V lost 2 bases and J 6 bases, leaving 11 bases between the germline ends. The CDR3 consists of 14 residues. The CDR3 region has the DNA TGTGCCAGCAGCTTATCGTCTATCGCTCAGCCCCAGCATTTT. Its protein product is CASSLSSIAQPQHF.

This clonotype was recorded a few times. The J gene is TRBJ1-4, the V gene TRBV7-9, with 7 bases lining up with TRBD1. Germline V CDR1 and CDR2: SEHNR, FQNEAQ (reference sequence). The CDR3 contains 16 residues. The junction had 4 bases not matched to a gene; V was cut back by 3 bases and J by 0 bases. CDR3 sequence reads: CASSFGQAATNEKLFF. Here the CDR3 DNA reads TGTGCCAGCAGCTTCGGACAGGCTGCAACTAATGAAAAACTGTTTTTT.

The rearrangement links TRBV6-1 to TRBJ2-7; the match to TRBD1 covers 9 bases. CDR3 length: 16 amino acids. Germline CDR1 MNHNS, CDR2 SASEGT. V was clipped by 6 bases and J by 5 bases; unmatched bases: 14. The CDR3 DNA reads as TGTGCCAGCAGCCCCACCCCCGGGACAGGGTTCAACGAGCAGTACTTC. Translating it yields CASSPTPGTGFNEQYF.

This clonotype was recorded at least ten times. The chain couples TRBV10-1 to TRBJ2-7, with D possibly TRBD1 on 5 matching bases. The CDR3 has 11 amino acids. Germline CDR1 WNHNN, CDR2 SYGVQD (reference sequence). Trimming pared 3 bases from V and 7 bases from J, leaving 7 bases between. The CDR3 DNA reads as TGCGCCAGCAGTGACAGGGAAGAGCAGTACTTC. This translates into CASSDREEQYF.

This clonotype was detected only a few times. The CDR3 DNA follows: TGTGCCACCAGCAGAGTCAACAGTCTCGGGAGCGGAAACACCATATATTTT. Its protein is CATSRVNSLGSGNTIYF. The chain couples TRBV15 to TRBJ1-3; no clear D. V dropped 1 base and J dropped 4 bases, with 17 bases sitting between them. This CDR3 has 17 amino acids. Germline CDR1 is LNHNV and CDR2 is YYDKDF (reference sequence).

Comment on this clonotype: It may be a read error: a sequence one base away is much more abundant. The J gene is TRBJ1-1, the V gene TRBV7-9; tentatively, D is TRBD1 (5 bases). CDR1 is SEHNR and CDR2 is FQNEAQ in the germline V gene (reference sequence). This CDR3 has 14 amino acids. The CDR3 DNA reads as TGTGCCAGCAGCCCGGGGGTTTACTTCACTGGAGCTTTCTTT. This sequence encodes CASSPGVYFTGAFF.

This clonotype was counted at least ten times. The chain links TRBV7-2 to TRBJ2-5; D is ambiguous. CDR1 SGHTA and CDR2 FQGNSA come from the germline V gene. The V gene lost 5 bases and the J gene lost 4 bases, with 17 bases spanning the gap. The CDR3 length is 15 residues. The CDR3 is CASSPAVGLGETQYF. The CDR3 DNA reads TGTGCCAGCAGCCCGGCGGTGGGCCTAGGAGAGACCCAGTACTTC. Supplemented by reference TRBV7-2 and TRBJ2-5, the full variable domain reads GAGVSQSPSNKVTEKGKDVELRCDPISGHTALYWYRQSLGQGLEFLIYFQGNSAPDKSGLPSDRFSAERTGGSVSTLTIQRTQQEDSAVYLCASSPAVGLGETQYFGPGTRLLVL.

This clonotype occurred a few times. The V gene is TRBV6-5, the J gene TRBJ1-2, with D possibly matching TRBD1 (5 bases). This CDR3 contains 14 residues. Trimming took 2 bases from V and 5 from J, leaving 12 bases between them. Germline V gives CDR1 MNHEY, CDR2 SVGAGI. CDR3 residues: CASSYDGEGYGYTF. DNA for the CDR3: TGTGCCAGCAGTTACGACGGAGAGGGGTATGGCTACACCTTC.

Only a few counts were recorded for this clonotype. The genes are TRBV7-2 and TRBJ2-2; 13 bases match TRBD2. CDR3 length: 19 residues. The germline V gene encodes CDR1 SGHTA and CDR2 FQGNSA. V shed 1 base, J shed 4 bases, and the junction held 9 bases outside the gene matches. CDR3 loop: CASSLGLLAGGPITGELFF. The CDR3, as DNA: TGTGCCAGCAGCTTAGGGCTACTAGCGGGGGGGCCAATCACCGGGGAGCTGTTTTTT.

The sample holds a few counts of this clonotype. This chain links TRBV2 with TRBJ1-2; possible D gene TRBD1, 5 bases. The CDR3 is 13 amino acids. Between the trimmed V and J ends, which lost 6 bases and 14 bases, there was a span of 22 bases. In germline, CDR1 is SNHLY, CDR2 FYNNEI. The CDR3 coding sequence is TGTGCCAGCAGCGAAACGGGACCTATGGCTGGAACCTTC. Translating it yields CASSETGPMAGTF.

Ten or more counts support this clonotype. CDR3 coding DNA: TGTGCCAGCAGTTTAGGGGGGACAGACGAGCAGTACTTC. Protein product: CASSLGGTDEQYF. The chain joins TRBV28 to TRBJ2-7, with D perhaps matching TRBD1 (7 bases). Trimming shortened V by 2 bases and J by 5 bases, and 10 bases separated the two germline ends. The CDR3 length is 13 residues. Germline V gene sequence: CDR1 MDHEN, CDR2 SYDVKM.

The chain is built from TRBV5-6 and TRBJ1-1; 9 bases fit TRBD1. Germline trimming cut 2 bases from V and 3 bases from J; bases unmatched to any gene: 2. CDR3 length equals 14 residues. CDR1 and CDR2 (germline): SGHDT, YYEEEE. The CDR3 DNA is TGTGCCAGCAGCTTTGGGGACAGGGACACTGAAGCTTTCTTT. Its protein product is CASSFGDRDTEAFF. Filled out from reference TRBV5-6 and TRBJ1-1, the complete variable domain reads DAGVTQSPTHLIKTRGQQVTLRCSPKSGHDTVSWYQQALGQGPQFIFQYYEEEERQRGNFPDRFSGHQFPNYSSELNVNALLLGDSALYLCASSFGDRDTEAFFGQGTRLTVV.

This clonotype appeared once. The final CDR3 position lacks the conserved phenylalanine or tryptophan, pointing to a likely read error. The J gene is TRBJ1-4, the V gene TRBV5-6; no clear D. Germline V CDR1 and CDR2: SGHDT, YYEEEE. Trimming removed 3 bases from V and 8 bases from J, with 17 bases in between. The CDR3 is made up of 15 amino acids. CDR3 amino acids: CASSSRIMGSEKLFV. As DNA, the CDR3 is TGTGCCAGCAGCTCCCGGATCATGGGGTCCGAAAAACTGTTTGTT.

The chain recombines TRBV24-1 with TRBJ2-1, with TRBD2 identical over 10 bases. This CDR3 region has 14 residues. V shed 5 bases and J 8 bases; nucleotides not matched to a gene: 5. From germline, CDR1 is KGHDR and CDR2 SFDVKD. Written as DNA, the CDR3 is TGTGCCACCAGTGCTCCGGGACTAGCGTATGAGCAGTTCTTC. This gives the protein CATSAPGLAYEQFF.

Only a few counts were recorded for this clonotype. The gene calls are TRBV7-9 and TRBJ2-7, with no clear D. Between the trimmed V and J ends, which lost 4 bases and 3 bases, there was a span of 16 bases. The germline V gene encodes CDR1 SEHNR and CDR2 FQNEAQ (reference sequence). This CDR3 comprises 15 residues. The CDR3 loop is CASSSPAASFYEQYF. The CDR3 DNA reads as TGTGCCAGCAGCTCCCCCGCCGCCAGCTTCTACGAGCAGTACTTC. Full variable domain (missing parts from reference TRBV7-9 and TRBJ2-7): DTGVSQNPRHKITKRGQNVTFRCDPISEHNRLYWYRQTLGQGPEFLTYFQNEAQLEKSRLLSDRFSAERPKGSFSTLEIQRTEQGDSAMYLCASSSPAASFYEQYFGPGTRLTVT.

This clonotype was recorded at least ten times. The chain links TRBV12-3 or TRBV12-4 to TRBJ1-2; weak D call: TRBD1 (5 bases). The V and J ends lost 5 bases and 2 bases respectively, with 9 bases between them. The CDR3 spans 13 residues. CDR3 residues: CASSRDGNYGYTF. The CDR3 nucleotides read TGTGCCAGCAGTCGGGACGGGAACTATGGCTACACCTTC.